The entry below describes one T cell receptor (beta chain). The data were taken from a study of technical replicates of blood from a handful of donors. The V gene's germline CDR1 is SNHLY and CDR2 FYNNEI. Trimming removed 2 bases from V and 0 bases from J; junction bases left unmatched: 5. This CDR3 contains 17 residues. TCRdb's copy holds only in-frame clones and misses some; the assay was immunoSEQ multiplex PCR. The data hold approximately 80,000 clones, with around 89% observed a single time. This clonotype originated in a human donor in good health. The sample taken for sequencing was T cells isolated from PBMCs. The chain links TRBV2 to TRBJ2-1; 9 bases fit TRBD2. The CDR3 nucleotides are TGTGCCAGCAGTGAAAGGCTAGCGGGGAGCTCCTACAATGAGCAGTTCTTC. Protein: CASSERLAGSSYNEQFF. The full variable domain, in which reference TRBV2 and TRBJ2-1 provide the parts outside the CDR3, is EPEVTQTPSHQVTQMGQEVILRCVPISNHLYFYWYRQILGQKVEFLVSFYNNEISEKSEIFDDQFSVERPDGSNFTLKIRSTKLEDSAMYFCASSERLAGSSYNEQFFGPGTRLTVL.